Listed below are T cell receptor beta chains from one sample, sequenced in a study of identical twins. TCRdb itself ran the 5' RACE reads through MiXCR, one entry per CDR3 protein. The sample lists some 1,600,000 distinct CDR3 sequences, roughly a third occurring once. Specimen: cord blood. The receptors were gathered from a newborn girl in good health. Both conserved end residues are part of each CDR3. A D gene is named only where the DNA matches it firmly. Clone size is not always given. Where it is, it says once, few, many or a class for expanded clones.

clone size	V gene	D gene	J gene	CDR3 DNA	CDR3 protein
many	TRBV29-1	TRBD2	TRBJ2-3	TGCAGCGTTGAAGAAGAGCGGGAGGGTTTCACAGATACGCAGTATTTT	CSVEEEREGFTDTQYF
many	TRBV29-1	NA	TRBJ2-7	TGCAGCGCGGGTACTATCTACGAGCAGTACTTC	CSAGTIYEQYF
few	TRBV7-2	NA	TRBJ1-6	TGTGCCAGCAGCTTACGAGTCAGGGTGGGATCACCCCTCCACTTT	CASSLRVRVGSPLHF
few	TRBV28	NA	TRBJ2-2	TGTGCCAGCAGTTTCCCGATTTCTACCGGGGAGCTGTTTTTT	CASSFPISTGELFF
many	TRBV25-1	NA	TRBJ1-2	TGTGCCAGCAGCGCCGGGACAAACTATGGCTACACCTTC	CASSAGTNYGYTF
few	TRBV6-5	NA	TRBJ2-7	TGTGCCAGCAGTTACTCGCATTGGGTCCAAAGCTCCTACAATGAGCAGTACTTC	CASSYSHWVQSSYNEQYF
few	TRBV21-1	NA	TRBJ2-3	TGTGCCAGCAACTGGGACAACACAGATACGCAGTATTTT	CASNWDNTDTQYF
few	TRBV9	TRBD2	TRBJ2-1	TGTGCCAGCAGCGACCTATCCCGGGACGTTCGAGCGGGAGGTAACAATGAGCAGTTCTTC	CASSDLSRDVRAGGNNEQFF
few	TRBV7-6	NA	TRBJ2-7	TGTGCCAGCAGCCCGCAGGACAGATACTACGAGCAGTACTTC	CASSPQDRYYEQYF
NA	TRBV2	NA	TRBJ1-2	TGTGCCAGCAGTGAGCAGGAGACCATCGATGGCTACACCTTC	CASSEQETIDGYTF
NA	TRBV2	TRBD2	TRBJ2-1	TGTGCCAGCAGGCTAGCGGGGGCGAGCAATGAGCAGTTCTTC	CASRLAGASNEQFF
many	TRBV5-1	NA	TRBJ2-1	TGCGCCAGCCACAGAGCGGCCAGCTCCTACAATGAGCAGTTCTTC	CASHRAASSYNEQFF
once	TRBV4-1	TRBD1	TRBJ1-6	TGCGCCAGCAGCCAACTTTGGACAGGCCATAATTCACCCCTCCACTTT	CASSQLWTGHNSPLHF
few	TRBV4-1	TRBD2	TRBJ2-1	TGCGCCAGCAGCCAACAACTTATAGCGGGAGCGATCTACAATGAGCAGTTCTTC	CASSQQLIAGAIYNEQFF
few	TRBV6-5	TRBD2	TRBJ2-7	TGTGCCAGCAGTTACTCCCTAGCGGGAGGGCCCTACGAGCAGTACTTC	CASSYSLAGGPYEQYF
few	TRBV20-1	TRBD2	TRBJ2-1	TGCAGTGCTAGGCGGGGGGTGTACAATGAGCAGTTCTTC	CSARRGVYNEQFF
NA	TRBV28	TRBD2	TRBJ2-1	TGTGCCAGCAGTTTTGGGGGCGGGAGGGCTAACAATGAGCAGTTCTTC	CASSFGGGRANNEQFF
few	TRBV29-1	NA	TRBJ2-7	TGCAGCGTTGGAGCGAGCTCCTACAATGAGCAGTACTTC	CSVGASSYNEQYF
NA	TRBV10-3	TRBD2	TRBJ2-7	TGTGCCATCAGTGAGATGGTACTAGCGGGGATCGAGCAGTACTTC	CAISEMVLAGIEQYF
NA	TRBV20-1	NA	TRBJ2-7	TGCAGTGCTAGAGTGTTGCCTAGGAGCTCCTACAATGAGCAGTACTTC	CSARVLPRSSYNEQYF
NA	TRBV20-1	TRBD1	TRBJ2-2	TGCAGTGCTACCTCCCCGACAGGGGGCACCGGGGAGCTGTTTTTT	CSATSPTGGTGELFF
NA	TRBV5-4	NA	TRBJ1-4	TGTGCCAGCAGCTTTGGGGGGGATGGAAAACTGTTTTTT	CASSFGGDGKLFF
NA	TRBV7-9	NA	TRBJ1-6	TGTGCCAGCAGTTCCTTGGGGAGCTCCTATAATTCACCCCTCCACTTT	CASSSLGSSYNSPLHF
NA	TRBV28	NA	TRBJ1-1	TGTGCCAGCGGCAGGAGGTATAAACCTGAAGCTTTCTTT	CASGRRYKPEAFF
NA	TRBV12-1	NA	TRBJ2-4	TGTGCCAGCAGCTTTGCGCTATTTAGCAGGGACGGAGCCAAAAACATTCAGTACTTC	CASSFALFSRDGAKNIQYF
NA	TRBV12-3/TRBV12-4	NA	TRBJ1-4	TGTGCCAGCAGTTTTAGGATAACTAATGAAAAACTGTTTTTT	CASSFRITNEKLFF
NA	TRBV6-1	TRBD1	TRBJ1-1	TGTGCCAGACTGTCCGACAGGGGGCAAACTGAAGCTTTCTTT	CARLSDRGQTEAFF
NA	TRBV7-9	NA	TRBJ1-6	TGTGCCAGCAGCTTACCGAAGGAATCACCCCTCCACTTT	CASSLPKESPLHF
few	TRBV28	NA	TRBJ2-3	TGTGCCAGCAGTCCTATTCCACCTACGCAGTATTTT	CASSPIPPTQYF
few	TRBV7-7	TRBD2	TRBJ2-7	TGTGCTAGCAGCGCCTCTTCCAGCGGGGACCTCGGGGAGCAGTACTTC	CASSASSSGDLGEQYF
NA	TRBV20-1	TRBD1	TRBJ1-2	TGCAGTGCTGCCGGACAGGCCTACGGCTACACCTTC	CSAAGQAYGYTF
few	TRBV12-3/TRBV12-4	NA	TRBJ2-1	TGTGCCAGCAGTTTAGCTGGGGGTCCTGGCTCAGGTGAGCAGTTCTTC	CASSLAGGPGSGEQFF
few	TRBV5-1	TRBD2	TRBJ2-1	TGCGCCAGCAGCTTGCCGCCCCCGAACACCGAGCGGGAGGGCCCTTACAATGAGCAGTTCTTC	CASSLPPPNTEREGPYNEQFF
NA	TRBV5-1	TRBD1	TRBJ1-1	TGCGCCAGCAGCCCACTACAGGGGCCGAACACTGAAGCTTTCTTT	CASSPLQGPNTEAFF
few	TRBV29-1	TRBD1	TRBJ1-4	TGCAGCGTTGCACTTTCAGGGGGCAAAAATGAAAAACTGTTTTTT	CSVALSGGKNEKLFF
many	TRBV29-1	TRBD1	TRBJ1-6	TGCAGCGTTATGGACAGGGGCAATTCACCCCTCCACTTT	CSVMDRGNSPLHF
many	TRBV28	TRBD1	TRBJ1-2	TGTGCCAGCAGTTTGCCGGGTGCGACAGGGGCTGGAAATGGCTACACCTTC	CASSLPGATGAGNGYTF